The source of this T cell receptor beta chain is a study of shared clonotypes between healthy human individuals. Study-level results: Sorted-subset sequencing, rarefaction showed, was incomplete despite large depth.

It was into CD45RA+ naive and CD45RA-negative memory subsets that the CD4+ cells were split. Sequencing was at deep level. The DNA input per sorted-subset replicate PCR was 200 ng, corresponding to roughly 30,000 T cell genomes. Using immunoSEQ multiplex PCR, the repertoire was profiled, and TCRdb retains in-frame clones only, with some absent. This sample has 2 million to 3 million clones; 80% to 95% occur once, and the top ten carry 0.36%. To note about this clone: What it recognizes is unknown.

Germline V lookup: CDR1 LNHNV, CDR2 YYDKDF (reference sequence). With V trimmed by 5 bases and J by 6 bases, 10 bases remained unmatched. The length of the CDR3 is 15 residues. The rearrangement links TRBV15 to TRBJ2-5, with 9 nucleotides matching TRBD1. Material for sequencing was naive CD4+ T cells from PBMCs. Noted subset: CD45RA+ positively selected. This TCR was sampled from a man younger than 35 in good health. Some clones in this sample may be carry-over from other donors' samples. Written as DNA, the CDR3 is TGTGCCACCAGCCTCCCGGGACAGGGTCCAAAGACCCAGTACTTC. Translating it yields CATSLPGQGPKTQYF.